The entry below gives a single T cell receptor beta chain sequence along with its context. This specimen belongs to a study of blood T cell repertoires in COVID-19. The germline CDR1 and CDR2 sequences are MNHEY and SVGAGI. Germline trimming cut 0 bases from V and 1 base from J; bases unmatched to any gene: 4. The CDR3 totals 16 residues. Data came from immunoSEQ multiplex PCR; TCRdb stores just in-frame clones and leaves some out. Among about 97,000 clones listed, 87% were seen once. The sequence was collected from a woman in her forties or fifties with COVID-19, enrolled during active disease. Sequencing input: peripheral blood. The chain employs TRBV6-5 and TRBJ2-7; TRBD2 matches 9 bases. The CDR3 here is CASSYSPSGESYEQYF. CDR3 nucleotides: TGTGCCAGCAGTTACTCGCCTAGCGGGGAATCCTACGAGCAGTACTTC.